This T cell receptor beta chain emerged from a study of patients and donors after allogeneic stem cell transplantation. MiXCR was run by TCRdb on the RT-PCR reads, yielding one entry per CDR3 protein. The sample shows 800,000 to 1,000,000 distinct CDR3 sequences, 15% to 20% of them seen only once. The germline V gene has CDR1 MNHEY and CDR2 SVGAGI. Trimming removed 1 base from V and 1 base from J, with 10 bases in between. CDR3 length equals 15 residues. This clonotype was detected only a few times. The TCR originated in a human donor who was either an allogeneic HSCT recipient or a stem cell or donor lymphocyte infusion donor (not recorded which). It is not recorded whose cells these are; they may come from a transplant donor. The chain couples TRBV6-5 to TRBJ1-1; tentatively, D is TRBD1 (6 bases). Sample: blood, either unsorted or a sorted T cell fraction (not recorded which). This chain's CDR3 is CASSYWGGPNTEAFF. In DNA, the CDR3 is TGTGCCAGCAGTTACTGGGGGGGGCCGAACACTGAAGCTTTCTTT.